This T cell receptor beta chain is from a study of T cell responses to AZD1222 COVID-19 vaccine. Looking at the study overall: Recipients boosted at about 4 weeks or about 12 weeks are pooled.

The protocol was immunoSEQ multiplex PCR, while the TCRdb copy is restricted to in-frame clones and leaves out a portion. The sample gives approximately 190,000 clones, around 90% of which show up once; roughly 0.99% is in the top ten. The CDR3 covers 13 residues. The germline V and J ends were trimmed by 2 bases and 3 bases, with 7 bases remaining between them. The germline gives CDR1 SGHVS, CDR2 FQNEAQ. This receptor was taken from an adult in good health. V and J are TRBV7-8 and TRBJ1-1; perhaps TRBD1 as D (5 bases). This specimen consisted of peripheral blood, obtained on day 0 of AZD1222 vaccination. Written as DNA, the CDR3 is TGTGCCAGCAGCTTAAAACAGGACACTGAAGCTTTCTTT. As protein: CASSLKQDTEAFF. The variable domain in full, with the rest retrieved from reference TRBV7-8 and TRBJ1-1, is GAGVSQSPRYKVAKRGQDVALRCDPISGHVSLFWYQQALGQGPEFLTYFQNEAQLDKSGLPSDRFFAERPEGSVSTLKIQRTQQEDSAVYLCASSLKQDTEAFFGQGTRLTVV.